This T cell receptor (beta chain) originates from a study of OX40 agonist ivuxolimab in advanced cancers. As for the study in general: Patients receiving dose escalation had hepatocellular carcinoma, melanoma, renal cell or head and neck cancer.

Sequencing used immunoSEQ multiplex PCR; TCRdb keeps in-frame clones, though not all of them. In the table there are about 64,000 clones, roughly 80% of which are singletons. The germline gives CDR1 MNHEY, CDR2 SVGAGI. Trimming took 6 bases from V and 10 from J; bases not matched to a gene: 8. This CDR3 is 15 amino acids long. There are a few counts of this clone. The genes are TRBV6-5 and TRBJ1-6; 11 bases line up with TRBD1. The sequence was obtained from an adult with an advanced solid tumor such as melanoma, head and neck, liver or kidney cancer. The specimen comprised CD4+ or CD8+ T cells sorted from blood, sampled in a trial of the OX40 agonist ivuxolimab. CDR3 DNA sequence: TGTGCCAGCAGCCCCTGGACAGGGGGCGAATCACCCCTCCACTTT. This codes for CASSPWTGGESPLHF.